This TCR beta chain was obtained from a study of post-analysis software for immune sequencing data. Study results and limitations: Controls showed lower frequencies than patients for roughly five TRBV segments, and TRBV5-6, TRBV5-1 and TRBV20-1 were among these. For normalized Chao1 diversity, multiple sclerosis patients scored significantly lower than controls did.

The V end lost 6 bases, the J end lost 0 bases, and 12 bases lay between the germline ends. The CDR3 has 15 residues. From germline, CDR1 is SGHVS and CDR2 FQNEAQ. Each TCR beta cDNA library carried unique molecular identifiers. TCRdb reanalysed the PCR reads using MiXCR and keeps one entry per CDR3 protein. This sample has under 900,000 distinct CDR3 sequences; about 57% occur once, and the top ten carry under 6%. About this clonotype: Antigen: not known.

This chain links TRBV7-8 with TRBJ2-1, with D maybe TRBD1 (6 bases). The receptor was isolated from a girl between 5 and 17 years old with multiple sclerosis. Sample: blood. The CDR3 loop reads CASRQTGSSYNEQFF. The CDR3, as DNA: TGTGCCAGCAGACAGACAGGTTCCTCCTACAATGAGCAGTTCTTC.